The present TCR beta chain was sequenced within a study of T cells in Graves' hyperthyroidism and ophthalmopathy. Study conclusions and caveats: Stable hyperthyroidism was told apart from ophthalmopathy by a model built on 13 V-J features.

Diagnosis relied on clinical symptoms, serum thyroxine and TRAb, thyroid ultrasound and orbital computed tomography. This clonotype was counted between two and nine times. Its antigen is currently unknown. It was RNA transcripts that yielded the amplified TCR beta CDR3 regions. The TCR CDR3 first-round RT-PCR relied on the HTBI primer set. A single record per CDR3 protein comes from TCRdb applying MiXCR to the multiplex PCR reads. This table holds under 350,000 distinct CDR3 sequences, about 20% found once. Sequencing was carried out using blood. This receptor was obtained from a woman between 50 and 59 years old with Graves' hyperthyroidism.

CDR3 protein: CASSLSGSRNQPQHF. The CDR3 nucleotides are TGTGCCAGCAGTTTATCGGGGAGTCGGAATCAGCCCCAGCATTTT. The rearrangement uses TRBV27 and TRBJ1-5, with D unclear. CDR1 and CDR2 (germline): MNHEY, SMNVEV (reference sequence). The CDR3 has 15 amino acids. Trimming took 0 bases from V and 4 from J, leaving 10 bases between them.